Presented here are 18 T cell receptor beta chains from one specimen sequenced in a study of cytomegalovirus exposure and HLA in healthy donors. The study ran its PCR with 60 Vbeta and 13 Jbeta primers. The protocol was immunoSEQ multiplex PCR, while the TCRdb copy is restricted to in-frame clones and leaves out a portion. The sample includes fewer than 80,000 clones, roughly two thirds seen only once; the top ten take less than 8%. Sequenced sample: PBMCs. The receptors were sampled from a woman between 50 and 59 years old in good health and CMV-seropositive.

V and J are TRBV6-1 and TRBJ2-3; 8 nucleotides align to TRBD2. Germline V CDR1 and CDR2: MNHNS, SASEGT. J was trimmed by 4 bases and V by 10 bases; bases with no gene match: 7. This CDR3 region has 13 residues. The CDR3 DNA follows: TGTGCCACCGGGGGACTAGAGTCAGATACGCAGTATTTT. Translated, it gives CATGGLESDTQYF.

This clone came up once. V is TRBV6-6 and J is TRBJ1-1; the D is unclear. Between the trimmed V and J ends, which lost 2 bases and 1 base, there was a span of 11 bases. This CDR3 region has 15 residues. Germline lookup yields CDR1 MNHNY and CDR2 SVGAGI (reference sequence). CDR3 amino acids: CASSYPSGSNTEAFF. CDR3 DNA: TGTGCCAGCAGTTACCCCTCGGGTTCGAACACTGAAGCTTTCTTT.

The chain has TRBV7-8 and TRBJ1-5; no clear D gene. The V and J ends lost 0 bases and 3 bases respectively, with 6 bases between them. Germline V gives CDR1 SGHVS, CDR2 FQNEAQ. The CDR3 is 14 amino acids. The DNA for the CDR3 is TGTGCCAGCAGCTTAGCGCGGGTCAATCAGCCCCAGCATTTT. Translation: CASSLARVNQPQHF.

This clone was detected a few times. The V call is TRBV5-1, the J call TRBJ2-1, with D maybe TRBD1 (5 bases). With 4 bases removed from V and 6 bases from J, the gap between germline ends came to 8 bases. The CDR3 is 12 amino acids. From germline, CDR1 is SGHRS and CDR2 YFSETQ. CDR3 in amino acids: CASSKGPNEQFF. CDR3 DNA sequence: TGCGCCAGCAGCAAGGGGCCCAATGAGCAGTTCTTC.

The CDR3 protein is CASSEVQGGYGYTF. The CDR3 coding sequence is TGTGCCAGCAGTGAAGTACAGGGGGGCTATGGCTACACCTTC. This sequence joins TRBV6-1 and TRBJ1-2, with TRBD1 identical over 8 bases. With V trimmed by 1 base and J by 4 bases, 2 bases remained unmatched. Per the germline V gene, CDR1 is MNHNS and CDR2 is SASEGT. The CDR3 has 14 amino acids.

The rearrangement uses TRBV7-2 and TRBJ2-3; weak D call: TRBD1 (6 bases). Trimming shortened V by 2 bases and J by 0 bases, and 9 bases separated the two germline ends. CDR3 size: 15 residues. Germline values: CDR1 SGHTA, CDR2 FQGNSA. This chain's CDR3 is CASSLLRGSTDTQYF. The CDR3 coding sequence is TGTGCCAGCAGCTTATTGAGGGGGAGCACAGATACGCAGTATTTT.

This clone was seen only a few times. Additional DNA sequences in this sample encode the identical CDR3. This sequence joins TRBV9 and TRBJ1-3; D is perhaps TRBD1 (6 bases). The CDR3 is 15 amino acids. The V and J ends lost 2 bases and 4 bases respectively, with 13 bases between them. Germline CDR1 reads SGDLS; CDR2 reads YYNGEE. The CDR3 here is CASSVNRDLGNTIYF. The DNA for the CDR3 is TGTGCCAGCAGCGTTAACAGGGATTTGGGAAACACCATATATTTT.

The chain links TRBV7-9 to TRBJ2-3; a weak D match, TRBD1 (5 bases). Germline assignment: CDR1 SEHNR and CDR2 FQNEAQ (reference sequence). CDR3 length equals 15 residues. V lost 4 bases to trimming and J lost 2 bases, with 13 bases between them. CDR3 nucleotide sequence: TGTGCCAGCAGCTCATGGGGCAGGGACACAGATACGCAGTATTTT. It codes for CASSSWGRDTDTQYF.

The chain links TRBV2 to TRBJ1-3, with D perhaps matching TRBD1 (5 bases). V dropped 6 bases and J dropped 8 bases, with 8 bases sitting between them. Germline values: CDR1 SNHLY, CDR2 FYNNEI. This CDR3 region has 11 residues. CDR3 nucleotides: TGTGCCAGCAGGGGAGGGGACACCATATATTTT. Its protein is CASRGGDTIYF.

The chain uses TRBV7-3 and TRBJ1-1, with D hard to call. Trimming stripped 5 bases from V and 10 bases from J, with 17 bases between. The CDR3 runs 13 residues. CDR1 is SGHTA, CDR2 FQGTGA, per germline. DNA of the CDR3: TGTGCCAGCAGCCTCCCCGGGTCGCCTCTAGCTTTCTTT. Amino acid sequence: CASSLPGSPLAFF.

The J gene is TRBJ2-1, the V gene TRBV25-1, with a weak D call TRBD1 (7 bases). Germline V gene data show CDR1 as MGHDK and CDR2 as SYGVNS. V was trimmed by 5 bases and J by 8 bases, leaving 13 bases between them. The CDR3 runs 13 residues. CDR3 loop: CASSPGGFDEQFF. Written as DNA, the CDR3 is TGTGCCAGCAGTCCAGGGGGGTTCGATGAGCAGTTCTTC.

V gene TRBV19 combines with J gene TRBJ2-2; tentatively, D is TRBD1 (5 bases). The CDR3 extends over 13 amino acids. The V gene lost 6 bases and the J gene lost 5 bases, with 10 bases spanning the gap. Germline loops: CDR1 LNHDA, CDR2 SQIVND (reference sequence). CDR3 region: CASRTVGTGELFF. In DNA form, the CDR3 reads TGTGCCAGTAGGACAGTCGGGACCGGGGAGCTGTTTTTT. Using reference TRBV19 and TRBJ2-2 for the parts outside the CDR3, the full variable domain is DGGITQSPKYLFRKEGQNVTLSCEQNLNHDAMYWYRQDPGQGLRLIYYSQIVNDFQKGDIAEGYSVSREKKESFPLTVTSAQKNPTAFYLCASRTVGTGELFFGEGSRLTVL.

The CDR3 region has the DNA TGTGCCAGTAGTATCGCGCTGACAGGGGGTGGAGGTGGCTATGGCTACACCTTC. Amino acids: CASSIALTGGGGGYGYTF. The chain recombines TRBV19 with TRBJ1-2, with 9 positions matching TRBD1. This CDR3 is built from 18 residues. Per germline, CDR1 LNHDA and CDR2 SQIVND (reference sequence). The ends lost 3 bases at V and 4 bases at J; junction bases unmatched: 15.

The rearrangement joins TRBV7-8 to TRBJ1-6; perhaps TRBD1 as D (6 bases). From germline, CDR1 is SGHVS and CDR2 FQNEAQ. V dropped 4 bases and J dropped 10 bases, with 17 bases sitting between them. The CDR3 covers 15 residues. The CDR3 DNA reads TGTGCCAGCAGCTCACACAGGGAGAGGGGATCACCCCTCCACTTT. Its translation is CASSSHRERGSPLHF. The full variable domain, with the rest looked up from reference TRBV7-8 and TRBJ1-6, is GAGVSQSPRYKVAKRGQDVALRCDPISGHVSLFWYQQALGQGPEFLTYFQNEAQLDKSGLPSDRFFAERPEGSVSTLKIQRTQQEDSAVYLCASSSHRERGSPLHFGNGTRLTVT.

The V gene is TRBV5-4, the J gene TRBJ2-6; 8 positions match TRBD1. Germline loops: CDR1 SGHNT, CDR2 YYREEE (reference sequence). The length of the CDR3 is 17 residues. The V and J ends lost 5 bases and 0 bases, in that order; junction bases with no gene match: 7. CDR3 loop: CASRTGDKFSGANVLTF. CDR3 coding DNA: TGTGCCAGCAGGACAGGGGACAAATTCTCTGGGGCCAACGTCCTGACTTTC.

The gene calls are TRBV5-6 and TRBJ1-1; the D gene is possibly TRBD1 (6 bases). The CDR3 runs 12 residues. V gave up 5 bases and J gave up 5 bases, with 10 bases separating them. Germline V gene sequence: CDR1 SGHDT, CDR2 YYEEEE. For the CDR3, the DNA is TGTGCCAGCAGGGCAGGGGTAACTGAAGCTTTCTTT. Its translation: CASRAGVTEAFF. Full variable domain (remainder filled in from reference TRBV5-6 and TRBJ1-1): DAGVTQSPTHLIKTRGQQVTLRCSPKSGHDTVSWYQQALGQGPQFIFQYYEEEERQRGNFPDRFSGHQFPNYSSELNVNALLLGDSALYLCASRAGVTEAFFGQGTRLTVV.

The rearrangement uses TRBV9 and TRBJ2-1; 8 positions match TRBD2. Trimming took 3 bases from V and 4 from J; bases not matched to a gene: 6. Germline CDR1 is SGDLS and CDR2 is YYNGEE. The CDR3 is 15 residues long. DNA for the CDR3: TGTGCCAGCAGCGAAACTAGCGGCCATTACAATGAGCAGTTCTTC. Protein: CASSETSGHYNEQFF.

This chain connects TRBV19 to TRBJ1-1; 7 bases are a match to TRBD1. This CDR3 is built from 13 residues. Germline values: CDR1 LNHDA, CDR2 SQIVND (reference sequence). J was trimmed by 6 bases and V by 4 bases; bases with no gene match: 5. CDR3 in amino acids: CASSKTGDSEAFF. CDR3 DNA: TGTGCCAGTAGTAAAACAGGGGATTCTGAAGCTTTCTTT.